This T cell receptor (beta chain) was obtained from a study of blood T cells in healthy people across ages. Combining a sample-barcoded 5' primer with a J-beta primer mix, a second PCR ran for about 7 to 12 cycles. Every single cDNA molecule received a tag from a template-switch adaptor with 12 random nucleotides. There were at least 2.5 million CDR3-containing paired-end reads obtained from each sample. TCRdb redid the calling of the 5' RACE reads with MiXCR, one entry per CDR3 protein. Among roughly 1.4 million distinct CDR3 sequences listed, 59% were seen once. Findings and limits, study-wide: Higher diversity, along with more naive CD4+ cells, distinguished long-lived donors from aged donors.

This clonotype was recorded a few times. Its specificity is unknown. V gave up 1 base and J gave up 7 bases, with 10 bases separating them. The germline CDR1 and CDR2 sequences are SEHNR and FQNEAQ (reference sequence). The CDR3 spans 13 residues. The sequencing input was blood. The chain joins TRBV7-9 to TRBJ1-2, with D hard to call. This receptor was taken from a man between 18 and 29 years old in good health. In DNA, the CDR3 is TGTGCCAGCAGCTTAGTACAGATCCCTGGCTACACCTTC. Protein sequence: CASSLVQIPGYTF.